Listed here are 19 T cell receptor beta chains from one sample, sequenced in a study of T cell clones after liver transplantation. Clones were read by immunoSEQ multiplex PCR, and TCRdb kept only the in-frame ones, dropping some. Of 50,000 or so clones in the sample, approximately 71% were seen once. The specimen comprised CD4+ T cells from blood, sampled more than 52 months after liver transplant. These receptor sequences come from a human patient who received a liver transplant. Certain T cells may be donor cells from the graft.

The V gene is TRBV27, the J gene TRBJ1-2, with D possibly matching TRBD1 (6 bases). The germline gives CDR1 MNHEY, CDR2 SMNVEV (reference sequence). The V end lost 6 bases, the J end lost 4 bases, and 15 bases lay between the germline ends. The CDR3 runs to 14 residues. CDR3 loop: CASRRTVVGYGYTF. DNA for the CDR3: TGTGCCAGCAGAAGGACAGTTGTGGGCTATGGCTACACCTTC.

This chain connects TRBV6-6 to TRBJ1-3; unclear D gene. Deletions cut 6 bases from V and 8 bases from J, with 8 bases between. Germline V CDR1 and CDR2: MNHNY, SVGAGI (reference sequence). The CDR3 loop spans 11 amino acids. The CDR3 DNA follows: TGTGCCAGCAGCCCGGAGGACACCATATATTTT. This gives the protein CASSPEDTIYF.

The chain links TRBV18 to TRBJ2-5; weak D call: TRBD2 (5 bases). The CDR3 has 14 residues. Trimming cost V 2 bases and J 5 bases, with 12 bases left between them. CDR1 is KGHSH and CDR2 is LQKENI in the germline V gene. CDR3 nucleotides: TGTGCCAGCTCACCAGCAGCGAGGGTGGAGACCCAGTACTTC. Its translation: CASSPAARVETQYF.

The chain links TRBV7-9 to TRBJ1-3; D possibly corresponds to TRBD1 (5 bases). V was cut by 5 bases and J by 2 bases, with 16 bases left in between. Germline CDR1 reads SEHNR; CDR2 reads FQNEAQ (reference sequence). This CDR3 region has 16 residues. The CDR3 nucleotides read TGTGCCAGCAGCAGCGGAGGGGCAGGGACTGGAAACACCATATATTTT. This sequence encodes CASSSGGAGTGNTIYF.

The chain is built from TRBV7-2 and TRBJ2-3; D is perhaps TRBD1 (5 bases). V was pared by 2 bases and J by 3 bases, with 12 bases between. The CDR3 is made up of 15 amino acids. The germline V gene has CDR1 SGHTA and CDR2 FQGNSA. The CDR3 DNA reads TGTGCCAGCAGCTTATTGACCCCAGGGACAGATACGCAGTATTTT. As protein: CASSLLTPGTDTQYF.

The chain combines TRBV4-1 with TRBJ2-5; D not resolved. The CDR3 runs to 17 residues. V dropped 1 base and J dropped 2 bases, with 17 bases sitting between them. Germline values: CDR1 MGHRA, CDR2 YSYEKL. The CDR3 nucleotides read TGCGCCAGCAGCCAAGTTGGCGTCCACAGAAAACAAGAGACCCAGTACTTC. Amino acids: CASSQVGVHRKQETQYF.

This clone was picked up a small number of times. The chain links TRBV7-3 to TRBJ2-2; D possibly corresponds to TRBD1 (7 bases). V was pared by 7 bases and J by 4 bases, with 19 bases between. Germline V gene sequence: CDR1 SGHTA, CDR2 FQGTGA. The length of the CDR3 is 16 residues. The chain's CDR3 is CASTLGGGRGTGELFF. The DNA of the CDR3 is TGTGCCAGCACCCTAGGGGGCGGGCGGGGCACCGGGGAGCTGTTTTTT.

This clone came up a few times. The V gene is TRBV4-1, the J gene TRBJ2-7; 8 nucleotides line up with TRBD1. Germline trimming cut 3 bases from V and 6 bases from J; bases unmatched to any gene: 1. CDR1 and CDR2 from the germline V gene are MGHRA and YSYEKL. The CDR3 has 12 residues. The CDR3 DNA follows: TGCGCCAGCAGCCAGGACAGGGCCGAGCAGTACTTC. Its translation: CASSQDRAEQYF.

This clone is classed as medium-sized. The J gene is TRBJ2-7, the V gene TRBV12-5; tentative D call: TRBD1 (6 bases). CDR3 length: 14 residues. The V gene lost 1 base and the J gene lost 5 bases, with 12 bases spanning the gap. CDR1 and CDR2 from the germline V gene are LGHNT and FRNRAP. CDR3 sequence: CASGLGSHRDEQYF. The CDR3 DNA reads TGTGCTAGTGGTTTGGGCTCACACAGGGACGAGCAGTACTTC.

The CDR3 region has the DNA TGTGCCAGCAGCCCAGGAGCCAGCGGGGGCCACACAGATACGCAGTATTTT. Translation: CASSPGASGGHTDTQYF. The chain couples TRBV7-2 to TRBJ2-3; 8 bases match TRBD2. This CDR3 has 17 residues. J gave up 2 bases and V 5 bases, and 12 bases lay outside the gene matches. Per the germline V gene, CDR1 is SGHTA and CDR2 is FQGNSA. Supplemented by reference TRBV7-2 and TRBJ2-3, the full variable domain reads GAGVSQSPSNKVTEKGKDVELRCDPISGHTALYWYRQSLGQGLEFLIYFQGNSAPDKSGLPSDRFSAERTGGSVSTLTIQRTQQEDSAVYLCASSPGASGGHTDTQYFGPGTRLTVL.

The rearrangement joins TRBV5-1 to TRBJ2-7; tentatively, D is TRBD1 or TRBD2 (6 bases each). The germline gives CDR1 SGHRS, CDR2 YFSETQ. V was shortened by 5 bases and J by 5 bases, with 14 bases between the two germline ends. CDR3 size: 13 residues. The CDR3, as DNA: TGCGCCAGCAGATCTACGGGGGCCGACGAGCAGTACTTC. It encodes CASRSTGADEQYF.

The rearrangement uses TRBV19 and TRBJ2-4, with D perhaps TRBD2 (6 bases). The CDR3 has 14 amino acids. Germline loops: CDR1 LNHDA, CDR2 SQIVND (reference sequence). The germline V and J ends were trimmed by 7 bases and 6 bases, with 16 bases remaining between them. In nucleotides, the CDR3 is TGTGCCAGTACCTCCCGCGGGGTCGGAAACATTCAGTACTTC. As protein: CASTSRGVGNIQYF. The full variable domain, with the rest looked up from reference TRBV19 and TRBJ2-4, is DGGITQSPKYLFRKEGQNVTLSCEQNLNHDAMYWYRQDPGQGLRLIYYSQIVNDFQKGDIAEGYSVSREKKESFPLTVTSAQKNPTAFYLCASTSRGVGNIQYFGAGTRLSVL.

The chain combines TRBV19 with TRBJ1-5, with TRBD1 matching over 11 bases. This CDR3 is built from 16 residues. V gave up 7 bases and J gave up 2 bases; unmatched junction bases: 7. Germline values: CDR1 LNHDA, CDR2 SQIVND (reference sequence). CDR3 in amino acids: CASNTGQGAGNQPQHF. As DNA, the CDR3 is TGTGCCAGTAACACCGGACAGGGGGCTGGCAATCAGCCCCAGCATTTT.

The chain employs TRBV7-2 and TRBJ1-3; D ambiguous. This CDR3 is 15 amino acids long. Trimming stripped 4 bases from V and 2 bases from J, with 12 bases between. Germline CDR1 reads SGHTA; CDR2 reads FQGNSA. The CDR3 reads CASSSDSGAGNTIYF. The CDR3 DNA sequence: TGTGCCAGCAGCTCGGACTCGGGCGCTGGAAACACCATATATTTT.

V usage is TRBV18 and J usage is TRBJ1-5; D is undetermined. CDR1 is KGHSH and CDR2 is LQKENI in the germline V gene. The CDR3 is 13 amino acids. V lost 2 bases to trimming and J lost 5 bases, with 7 bases between them. The CDR3 DNA is TGTGCCAGCTCACCAGGGATGGATCAGCCCCAGCATTTT. Its protein is CASSPGMDQPQHF. The full variable domain, rest sourced from reference TRBV18 and TRBJ1-5, is NAGVMQNPRHLVRRRGQEARLRCSPMKGHSHVYWYRQLPEEGLKFMVYLQKENIIDESGMPKERFSAEFPKEGPSILRIQQVVRGDSAAYFCASSPGMDQPQHFGDGTRLSIL.

V and J are TRBV28 and TRBJ1-5; D call uncertain. Trimming removed 5 bases from V and 7 bases from J, with 9 bases in between. Looked up from germline, CDR1 is MDHEN and CDR2 is SYDVKM. The CDR3 has 12 amino acids. The CDR3 nucleotides are TGTGCCAGCAGTCATCTGGTCCAGCCCCAGCATTTT. Translated: CASSHLVQPQHF.

This clone occurred once. A read error may explain this, as a much larger clone is one base away. The sample has other DNA sequences that encode this CDR3 too. The chain uses TRBV19 and TRBJ1-2; 9 bases line up with TRBD1. This CDR3 has 13 residues. The germline CDR1 and CDR2 sequences are LNHDA and SQIVND (reference sequence). This CDR3 reads CASRVGTGYGYTF. The CDR3 DNA reads as TGTGCCAGTCGTGTGGGGACAGGGTATGGCTACACCTTT.

The chain employs TRBV7-2 and TRBJ2-3, with 9 bases matching TRBD2. V lost 6 bases, J lost 4 bases, and 8 bases stayed unmatched. This CDR3 is built from 15 residues. Germline CDR1 reads SGHTA; CDR2 reads FQGNSA. The CDR3 loop reads CASRAGTSFADTQYF. CDR3 in DNA: TGTGCCAGCAGGGCCGGGACTAGCTTCGCAGATACGCAGTATTTT.

This rearrangement joins TRBV30 to TRBJ2-3; the match to TRBD2 covers 8 bases. The CDR3 spans 16 residues. Germline V gives CDR1 GTSNPN, CDR2 SVGIG (reference sequence). V was clipped by 1 base and J by 5 bases; unmatched bases: 11. In nucleotides, the CDR3 is TGTGCCTGGAGTGCGTACGGGGGGGCCGGGGGAGATACGCAGTATTTT. It is translated as CAWSAYGGAGGDTQYF.